This T cell receptor beta chain is drawn from a study of shared clonotypes between healthy human individuals. Overall study results and limits: At large depth, rarefaction still showed sorted-subset sequencing to be incomplete.

Notes on this clone: Antigen unknown.

The J segment lost 0 bases and the V segment lost 3 bases, leaving 7 bases of the junction unmatched. Germline CDR1 and CDR2: MGHDK and SYGVNS. The CDR3 spans 16 residues. Repertoires were generated with immunoSEQ multiplex PCR, while TCRdb's copy carries only in-frame clones and drops some. The table records a few hundred thousand clones, roughly 97% of them present only once. The clonotype comes from a woman aged 25 to 39 in good health. This chain joins TRBV25-1 and TRBJ2-5, with 7 bases aligning to TRBD2. The specimen sequenced was naive CD4+ T cells sorted from blood. Documented subset: CD45RA+ positively selected. The CDR3 spells CASSELGLGDQETQYF. Here the CDR3 DNA reads TGTGCCAGCAGTGAGTTAGGACTAGGAGACCAAGAGACCCAGTACTTC.